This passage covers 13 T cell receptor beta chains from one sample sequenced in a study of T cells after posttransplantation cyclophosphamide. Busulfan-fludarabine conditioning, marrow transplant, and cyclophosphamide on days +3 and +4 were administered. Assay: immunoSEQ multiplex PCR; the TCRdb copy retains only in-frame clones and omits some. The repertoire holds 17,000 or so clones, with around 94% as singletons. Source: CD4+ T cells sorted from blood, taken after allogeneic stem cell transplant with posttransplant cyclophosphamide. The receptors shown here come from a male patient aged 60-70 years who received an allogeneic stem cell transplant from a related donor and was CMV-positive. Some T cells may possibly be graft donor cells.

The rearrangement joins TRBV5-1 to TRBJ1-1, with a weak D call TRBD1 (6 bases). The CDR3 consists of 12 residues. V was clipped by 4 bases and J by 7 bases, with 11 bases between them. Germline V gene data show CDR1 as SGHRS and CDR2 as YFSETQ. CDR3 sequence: CASSEDRLEAFF. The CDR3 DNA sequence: TGCGCCAGCAGCGAGGACAGACTTGAAGCTTTCTTT.

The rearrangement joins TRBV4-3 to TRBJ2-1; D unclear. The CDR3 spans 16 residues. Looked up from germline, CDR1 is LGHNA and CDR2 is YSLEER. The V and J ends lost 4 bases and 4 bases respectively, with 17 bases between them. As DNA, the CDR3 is TGCGCCAGCAGCCCCCAGGATGGCATTTCATACAATGAGCAGTTCTTC. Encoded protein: CASSPQDGISYNEQFF.

The CDR3 coding sequence is TGTGCCAGCAGCAATGCTCAGGGGGCAGGGGGCTACACCTTC. Protein: CASSNAQGAGGYTF. This chain links TRBV5-4 with TRBJ1-2; 8 bases are a match to TRBD1. Germline values: CDR1 SGHNT, CDR2 YYREEE (reference sequence). V lost 4 bases, J lost 8 bases, and 10 bases stayed unmatched. This CDR3 spans 14 amino acids. Drawing the rest from reference TRBV5-4 and TRBJ1-2, the complete variable domain is ETGVTQSPTHLIKTRGQQVTLRCSSQSGHNTVSWYQQALGQGPQFIFQYYREEENGRGNFPPRFSGLQFPNYSSELNVNALELDDSALYLCASSNAQGAGGYTFGSGTRLTVV.

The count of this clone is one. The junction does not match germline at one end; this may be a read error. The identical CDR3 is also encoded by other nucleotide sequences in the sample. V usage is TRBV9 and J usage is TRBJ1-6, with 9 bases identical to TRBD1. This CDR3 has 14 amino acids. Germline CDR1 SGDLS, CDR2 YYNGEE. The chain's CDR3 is CASSGRTGDSPLHF. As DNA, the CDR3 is TGTGCCAGCAGCGGACGGACAGGGGATTCCCCCCTCCACTTT.

Here the CDR3 reads CASSQGNGASNEKLFF. DNA for the CDR3: TGTGCCAGCAGCCAAGGAAATGGGGCGTCTAATGAAAAACTGTTTTTT. The genes are TRBV4-2 and TRBJ1-4; D possibly corresponds to TRBD1 (5 bases). V lost 1 base, J lost 3 bases, and 12 bases lay in between. This CDR3 is 16 amino acids long. CDR1 and CDR2 from the germline V gene are LGHNA and YNFKEQ.

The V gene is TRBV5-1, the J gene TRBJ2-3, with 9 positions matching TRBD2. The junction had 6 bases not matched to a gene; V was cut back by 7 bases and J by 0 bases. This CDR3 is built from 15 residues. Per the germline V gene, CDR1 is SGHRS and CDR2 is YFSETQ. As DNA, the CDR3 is TGCGCCAGCGGGTTAGCGGGGGTTAGCACAGATACGCAGTATTTT. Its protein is CASGLAGVSTDTQYF.

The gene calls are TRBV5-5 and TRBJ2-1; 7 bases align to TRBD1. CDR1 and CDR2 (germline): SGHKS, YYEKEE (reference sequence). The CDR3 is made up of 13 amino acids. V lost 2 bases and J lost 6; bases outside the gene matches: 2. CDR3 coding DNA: TGTGCCAGCAGCTTCAGGGGGAGCAATGAGCAGTTCTTC. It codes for CASSFRGSNEQFF. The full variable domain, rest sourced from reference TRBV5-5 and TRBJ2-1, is DAGVTQSPTHLIKTRGQQVTLRCSPISGHKSVSWYQQVLGQGPQFIFQYYEKEERGRGNFPDRFSARQFPNYSSELNVNALLLGDSALYLCASSFRGSNEQFFGPGTRLTVL.

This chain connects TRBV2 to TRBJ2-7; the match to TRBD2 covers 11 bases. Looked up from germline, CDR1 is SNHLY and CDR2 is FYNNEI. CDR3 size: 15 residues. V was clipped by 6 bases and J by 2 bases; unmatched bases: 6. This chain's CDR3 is CASREGLAATYEQYF. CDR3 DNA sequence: TGTGCCAGCAGGGAGGGACTAGCGGCGACCTACGAGCAGTACTTC.

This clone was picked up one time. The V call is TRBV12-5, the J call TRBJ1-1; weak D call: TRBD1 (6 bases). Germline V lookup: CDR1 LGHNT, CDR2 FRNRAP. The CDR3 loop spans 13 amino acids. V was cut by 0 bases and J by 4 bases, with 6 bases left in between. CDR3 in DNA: TGTGCTAGTGGTTTGGTACAGGGCACTGAAGCTTTCTTT. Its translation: CASGLVQGTEAFF. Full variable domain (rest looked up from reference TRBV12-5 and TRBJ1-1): DARVTQTPRHKVTEMGQEVTMRCQPILGHNTVFWYRQTMMQGLELLAYFRNRAPLDDSGMPKDRFSAEMPDATLATLKIQPSEPRDSAVYFCASGLVQGTEAFFGQGTRLTVV.

The DNA of the CDR3 is TGCGCCAGCAACCTACTAGCGGAAGAGACCCAGTACTTC. It yields the protein CASNLLAEETQYF. The chain combines TRBV5-1 with TRBJ2-5, with 8 bases that match TRBD2. The CDR3 has 13 residues. Germline trimming cut 6 bases from V and 3 bases from J; bases unmatched to any gene: 4. In germline, CDR1 is SGHRS, CDR2 YFSETQ.

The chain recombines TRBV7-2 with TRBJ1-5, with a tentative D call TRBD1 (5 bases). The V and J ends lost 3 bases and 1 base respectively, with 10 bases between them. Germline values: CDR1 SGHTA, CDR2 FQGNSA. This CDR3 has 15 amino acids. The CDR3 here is CASSFEWGSNQPQHF. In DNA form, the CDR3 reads TGTGCCAGCAGCTTCGAGTGGGGCAGCAATCAGCCCCAGCATTTT.

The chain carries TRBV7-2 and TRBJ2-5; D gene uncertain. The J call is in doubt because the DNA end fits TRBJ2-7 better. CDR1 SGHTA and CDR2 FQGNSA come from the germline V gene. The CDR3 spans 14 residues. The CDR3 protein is CASSLGLHSYEQYF. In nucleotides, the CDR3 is TGTGCCAGCAGCTTAGGTCTTCACTCCTACGAGCAGTACTTC.

CDR3 sequence: CASSLAEGWEGSYTF. CDR3 nucleotides: TGTGCCAGCTCCCTCGCCGAGGGCTGGGAAGGGAGCTACACCTTC. V usage is TRBV18 and J usage is TRBJ1-2; no clear D. V dropped 6 bases and J dropped 9 bases, with 23 bases sitting between them. Per the germline V gene, CDR1 is KGHSH and CDR2 is LQKENI. The CDR3 spans 15 residues.